A few counts support the clone carrying this T cell receptor (beta chain). The data belong to a study of blood T cells in healthy people across ages. Next came a second PCR, run for roughly 7 to 12 cycles, which used a sample-barcoded 5' primer along with a J-beta primer mix. One entry per CDR3 protein, called by TCRdb with MiXCR from the 5' RACE reads. Of approximately 1.5 million distinct CDR3 sequences in the sample, roughly a third were seen once. Trimming removed 0 bases from V and 4 bases from J, with 9 bases in between. This CDR3 is 14 amino acids long. V and J are TRBV12-3 or TRBV12-4 and TRBJ2-5, with D hard to call. The sequencing sample was made of blood. The clonotype was recovered from a woman between 25 and 40 years old in good health. The CDR3 loop is CASSLAAVGETQYF. CDR3 in DNA: TGTGCCAGCAGTTTAGCGGCAGTTGGAGAGACCCAGTACTTC.